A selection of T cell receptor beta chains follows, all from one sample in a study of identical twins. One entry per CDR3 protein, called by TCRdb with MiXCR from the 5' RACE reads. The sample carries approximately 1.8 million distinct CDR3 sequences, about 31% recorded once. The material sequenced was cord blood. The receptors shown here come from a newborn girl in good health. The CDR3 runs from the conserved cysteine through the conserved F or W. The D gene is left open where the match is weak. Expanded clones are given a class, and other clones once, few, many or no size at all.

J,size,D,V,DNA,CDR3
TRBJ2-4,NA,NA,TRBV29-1,TGCAGCGTTCGGTGGGGGGCCAAAAACATTCAGTACTTC,CSVRWGAKNIQYF
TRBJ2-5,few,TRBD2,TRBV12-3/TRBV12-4,TGTGCCAGCAGTTCCAGACTAGCGCGAAGGGAGACCCAGTACTTC,CASSSRLARRETQYF
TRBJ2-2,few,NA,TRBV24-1,TGTGCCACCAGTGATTTCCGCGGGGCGAACACCGGGGAGCTGTTTTTT,CATSDFRGANTGELFF
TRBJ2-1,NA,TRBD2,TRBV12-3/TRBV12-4,TGTGCCAGCAGTTTGAGGACTAGCGGGATATTTGAGCAGTTCTTC,CASSLRTSGIFEQFF
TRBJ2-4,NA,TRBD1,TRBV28,TGTGCCAGCAGGAGGACAGGGGCCTACAAGCAGTACTTC,CASRRTGAYKQYF
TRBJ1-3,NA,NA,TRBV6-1,TGTGCCAGCAGGACCCCGGACAGAAACACCATATATTTT,CASRTPDRNTIYF
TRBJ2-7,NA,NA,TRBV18,TGTGCCAGCTCGCCTTGGGCTAGCGACTCCTACGAGCAGTACTTC,CASSPWASDSYEQYF
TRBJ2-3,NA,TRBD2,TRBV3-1,TGTGCCAGCAGTCTGCTTCCGGGACTAGCACTATCCTGGGGGAGCACAGATACGCAGTATTTT,CASSLLPGLALSWGSTDTQYF
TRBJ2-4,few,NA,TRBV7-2,TGTGCCAGCAGCCCGGGACTTTCAGCGAACATTCAGTACTTC,CASSPGLSANIQYF
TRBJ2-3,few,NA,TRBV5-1,TGCGCCAGCAGGTTGCGGGGAACTGGCACAGATACGCAGTATTTT,CASRLRGTGTDTQYF
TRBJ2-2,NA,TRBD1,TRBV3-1,TGTGCCAGCAGCGCCCACAGGGGCGGTTGGACCGGGGAGCTGTTTTTT,CASSAHRGGWTGELFF
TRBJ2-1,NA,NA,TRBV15,TGTGCCACCAGCAGAGAGCCATCTGGGCAATGGGGGCAGTTCTTC,CATSREPSGQWGQFF
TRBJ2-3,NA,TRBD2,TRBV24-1,TGTGCCACCAGTGATTTCGCTAGCGGGGCCACAGATACGCAGTATTTT,CATSDFASGATDTQYF
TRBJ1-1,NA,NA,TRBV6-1,TGTGCCAGCACCTCGGGACACACGAACACTGAAGCTTTCTTT,CASTSGHTNTEAFF
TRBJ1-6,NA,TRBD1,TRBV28,TGTGCCAGCCGAGGACAGGGAGGGTTTGCCTATAATTCACCCCTCCACTTT,CASRGQGGFAYNSPLHF
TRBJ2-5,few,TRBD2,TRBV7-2,TGTGCCAGCAGCCTGACCTCTGGGACTAGCGGTGAGACCCAGTACTTC,CASSLTSGTSGETQYF
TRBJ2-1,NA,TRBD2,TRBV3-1,TGTGCCAGCAGCCCGGGACTAGCGATATACAATGAGCAGTTCTTC,CASSPGLAIYNEQFF
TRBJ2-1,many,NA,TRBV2,TGTGCCAGCCTCGGACTGAATCGAGAAAATGAGCAGTTCTTC,CASLGLNRENEQFF
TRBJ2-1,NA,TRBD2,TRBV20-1,TGCAGTGCTAGTTTACTAGCGGTCTCCTACAATGAGCAGTTCTTC,CSASLLAVSYNEQFF
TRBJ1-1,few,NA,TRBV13,TGTGCCAGCAGCTTAGACCTGAGAGGGTGGCACACTGAAGCTTTCTTT,CASSLDLRGWHTEAFF
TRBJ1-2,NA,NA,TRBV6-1,TGTGCCAGCCGTATGTCAGGACCTAACTATGGCTACACCTTC,CASRMSGPNYGYTF
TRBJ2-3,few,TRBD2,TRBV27,TGTGCCAGCAGTCCCCGAGCGGGGGGGAGCACAGATACGCAGTATTTT,CASSPRAGGSTDTQYF
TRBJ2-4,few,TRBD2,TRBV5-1,TGCGCCAGCAGCTTTAGGACTAGCGGGATGAGGCAGAACATTCAGTACTTC,CASSFRTSGMRQNIQYF
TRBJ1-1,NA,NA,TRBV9,TGTGCCAGCAGCGGGCGGACAGTTCAGAACACTGAAGCTTTCTTT,CASSGRTVQNTEAFF
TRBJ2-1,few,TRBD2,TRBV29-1,TGCAGCGTTGAAAGCGGGAGGGGCGTTAGTTCCTACAATGAGCAGTTCTTC,CSVESGRGVSSYNEQFF
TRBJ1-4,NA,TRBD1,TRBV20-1,TGCAGTGCTAACACAGGGGGTGGTGAAAAACTGTTTTTT,CSANTGGGEKLFF
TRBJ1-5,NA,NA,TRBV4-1,TGCGCCAGCAGCCAAGTTTTGAGCTTAAATCAGCCCCAGCATTTT,CASSQVLSLNQPQHF
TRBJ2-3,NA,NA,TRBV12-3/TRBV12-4,TGTGCCAGCAGCCGACTAGTGGGGGGAGATACGCAATATTTT,CASSRLVGGDTQYF
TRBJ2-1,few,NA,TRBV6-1,TGTGCCAGCAGTGAATGGCCCGGTCAGGGCTTCTACAATGAGCAGTTCTTC,CASSEWPGQGFYNEQFF
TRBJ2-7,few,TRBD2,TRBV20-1,TGCAGTGCTAGACACAGCGGGAGCTACGAGCAGTACTTC,CSARHSGSYEQYF
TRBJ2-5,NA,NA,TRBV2,TGTGCCAGCAGTTCCGACGGACTGGAGACCCAGTACTTC,CASSSDGLETQYF
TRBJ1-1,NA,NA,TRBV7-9,TGTGCCAGCAGCTCACCGAGGGGGGTGAGCACTGAAGCTTTCTTT,CASSSPRGVSTEAFF
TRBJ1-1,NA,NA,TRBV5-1,TGCGCCAGCAGCTTGGGGGCCGCGCCTGAAGCTTTCTTT,CASSLGAAPEAFF
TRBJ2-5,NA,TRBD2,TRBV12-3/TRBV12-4,TGTGCCAGCAGTTTGAGCGGGGGGGCCGTAGCTGAGACCCAGTACTTC,CASSLSGGAVAETQYF
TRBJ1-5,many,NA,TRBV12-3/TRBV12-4,TGTGCCAGCAGTTTCCGAGGACGGAATCAGCCCCAGCATTTT,CASSFRGRNQPQHF
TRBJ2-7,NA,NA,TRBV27,TGTGCCAGCAGTTTTCTTGGGGGAGAGCCCTACGAGCAGTACTTC,CASSFLGGEPYEQYF
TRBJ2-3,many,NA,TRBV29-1,TGCAGCGTTGATTCTAGCACAGATACGCAGTATTTT,CSVDSSTDTQYF
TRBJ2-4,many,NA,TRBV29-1,TGCAGCGTGGGACATGGGAGAAACATTCAGTACTTC,CSVGHGRNIQYF
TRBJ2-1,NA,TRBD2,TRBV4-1,TGCGCCAGCAGCCAAGCTGCTAGCGGATATTACAATGAGCAGTTCTTC,CASSQAASGYYNEQFF
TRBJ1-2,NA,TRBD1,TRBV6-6,TGTGCCAGCAGTTACCCTATCGGGACAGGGCGGGGCTACACCTTC,CASSYPIGTGRGYTF
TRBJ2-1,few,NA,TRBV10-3,TGTGCCATCGGTGGGGTCTCCAATGAGCAGTTCTTC,CAIGGVSNEQFF
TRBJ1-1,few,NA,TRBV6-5,TGTGCCAGCAGCGCGTATGGGCCGTTTAACACTGAAGCTTTCTTT,CASSAYGPFNTEAFF
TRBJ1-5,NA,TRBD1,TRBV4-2,TGTGCCAGCAGCCCGACCCCGACAGGGCATCAGCCCCAGCATTTT,CASSPTPTGHQPQHF
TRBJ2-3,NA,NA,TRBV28,TGTGCCAGCAGCCTGCTAGGGGGAGGGCTGGATACGCAGTATTTT,CASSLLGGGLDTQYF
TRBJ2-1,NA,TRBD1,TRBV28,TGTGCCAGCAGTTTATACGGGACAGGGGGAAGCAATGAGCAGTTCTTC,CASSLYGTGGSNEQFF
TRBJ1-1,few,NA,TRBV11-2,TGTGCCAGCAGCTTAGAACGGTCTCTTGGGATCTCTGAAGCTTTCTTT,CASSLERSLGISEAFF
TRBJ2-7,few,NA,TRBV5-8,TGTGCCAGCAGCTTGGGGACCGGGGCAAGCTCCTACGAGCAGTACTTC,CASSLGTGASSYEQYF
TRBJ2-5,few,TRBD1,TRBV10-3,TGTGCCATCACCAGGGACAGGGGGGTGCAAGAGACCCAGTACTTC,CAITRDRGVQETQYF
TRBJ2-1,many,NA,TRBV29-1,TGCAGCGTTGGGAGGAGAAATGCCTACAATGAGCAGTTCTTC,CSVGRRNAYNEQFF
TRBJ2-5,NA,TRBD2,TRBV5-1,TGCGCCAGCAGCCGTCCCGGGACTAGCGAGCAAGAGACCCAGTACTTC,CASSRPGTSEQETQYF
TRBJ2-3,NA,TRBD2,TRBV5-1,TGCGCCAGCAGCGCTACTAGCGGGGGCAGCAATACGCAGTATTTT,CASSATSGGSNTQYF
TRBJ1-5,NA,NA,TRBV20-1,TGCAGTGCTAGAGATCCCGGACACAATCAGCCCCAGCATTTT,CSARDPGHNQPQHF
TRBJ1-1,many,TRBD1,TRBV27,TGTGCCAGCAGTTCCCCTGGACAGGGGAACACTGAAGCTTTCTTT,CASSSPGQGNTEAFF